These 17 T cell receptor beta chains were all obtained from the same sample, sequenced in a study of immune evolution from preneoplasia to lung adenocarcinoma (dated by TCRdb to about 2021). The receptor library was made with the immunoSEQ multiplex PCR assay. The source is immuneACCESS, and TCRdb retained only in-frame sequences with V and J called. Part of the clones is not carried over; for the studies checked, unresolved V genes explain less than half of this, and the remainder is unexplained. Across this sample there are some 37,000 clones, with 74% seen only once. Of the sample, 5.5% to 7.5% is held by the ten largest clones. The material sequenced was FFPE invasive lung adenocarcinoma tissue. Taken with the paper, the label for cell subset or site translates to: frankly invasive lung adenocarcinoma (ADC). These receptors came from a person between 60 and 70 years old with lung adenocarcinoma.

The chain's CDR3 is CASSQDDLLYNEQFF. For the CDR3, the DNA is TGCGCCAGCAGCCAAGATGACCTTTTATACAATGAGCAGTTCTTC. This sequence joins TRBV4-1 and TRBJ2-1; no clear D. In germline, CDR1 is MGHRA, CDR2 YSYEKL. V shed 0 bases and J shed 4 bases, with 10 bases lying between them. This CDR3 is 15 amino acids long.

The gene calls are TRBV5-1 and TRBJ2-3; D is possibly TRBD2 (5 bases). The CDR3 totals 14 residues. V lost 3 bases and J lost 1, with 9 bases in between. Germline-derived CDR1 and CDR2 are SGHRS and YFSETQ. The CDR3 bases are TGCGCCAGCAGCTCCCGGGGAGGCACAGATACGCAGTATTTT. This translates into CASSSRGGTDTQYF.

The chain joins TRBV2 to TRBJ1-4; TRBD1 might be the D (6 bases). V dropped 3 bases and J dropped 8 bases, with 16 bases sitting between them. The germline V gene encodes CDR1 SNHLY and CDR2 FYNNEI. The CDR3 covers 15 residues. The CDR3: CASSDPGQVREKLFF. CDR3 in DNA: TGTGCCAGCAGTGATCCGGGACAAGTCCGGGAAAAACTGTTTTTT.

The rearrangement uses TRBV6-5 and TRBJ2-7; perhaps TRBD1 as D (5 bases). The CDR3 spans 13 residues. The germline V and J ends were trimmed by 5 bases and 2 bases, with 10 bases remaining between them. Germline V gene data show CDR1 as MNHEY and CDR2 as SVGAGI. In DNA form, the CDR3 reads TGTGCCAGCAGTCCACAGGCAACCTACGAGCAGTACTTC. Its protein product is CASSPQATYEQYF.

V gene TRBV18 combines with J gene TRBJ2-7; 8 nucleotides align to TRBD1. V was clipped by 5 bases and J by 5 bases; unmatched bases: 5. The CDR3 totals 13 residues. Germline CDR1 KGHSH, CDR2 LQKENI. The CDR3 nucleotides read TGTGCCAGCTCAACAGGGGGAGCAGACGAGCAGTACTTC. Translating it yields CASSTGGADEQYF.

V gene TRBV5-1 combines with J gene TRBJ2-1; perhaps TRBD2 as D (5 bases). The germline V gene has CDR1 SGHRS and CDR2 YFSETQ. The CDR3 runs 14 residues. V lost 2 bases, J lost 4 bases, and 10 bases lay in between. CDR3 protein: CASSFGERYNEQFF. The CDR3 region has the DNA TGCGCCAGCAGCTTCGGGGAGCGGTACAATGAGCAGTTCTTC.

This clone has more than one count but fewer than ten. The chain employs TRBV7-9 and TRBJ2-3, with 7 bases lining up with TRBD1. Losses at the gene ends were 5 bases for V and 4 bases for J; bases not matched to a gene: 9. This CDR3 comprises 15 residues. Germline V gene sequence: CDR1 SEHNR, CDR2 FQNEAQ (reference sequence). CDR3 sequence: CASSPTGQGADTQYF. For the CDR3, the DNA is TGTGCCAGCAGCCCGACAGGGCAGGGCGCAGATACGCAGTATTTT.

The CDR3 here is CASSLKVEQYF. Written as DNA, the CDR3 is TGTGCCAGCAGTTTAAAAGTCGAGCAGTACTTC. The chain links TRBV28 to TRBJ2-7; no reliable D call. Trimming took 2 bases from V and 6 from J, leaving 5 bases between them. Germline V lookup: CDR1 MDHEN, CDR2 SYDVKM. The length of the CDR3 is 11 residues.

This clone appeared a single time. Additional DNA sequences in this sample encode the identical CDR3. This rearrangement joins TRBV28 to TRBJ1-2; D perhaps matches TRBD1 (5 bases). Trimming pared 4 bases from V and 4 bases from J, leaving 10 bases between. Germline V gene lookup returns CDR1 MDHEN and CDR2 SYDVKM. The CDR3 extends over 13 amino acids. The CDR3 nucleotides read TGTGCCAGCAGTTCAGGGAGGGGCTATGGCTACACCTTC. Translation gives CASSSGRGYGYTF.

The rearrangement joins TRBV18 to TRBJ2-7, with TRBD1 matching over 10 bases. There are 16 residues in the CDR3. Per germline, CDR1 KGHSH and CDR2 LQKENI. The trim removed 6 bases at V and 3 bases at J, leaving 11 bases unmatched. This CDR3 reads CASSPGPGQGIYEQYF. DNA for the CDR3: TGTGCCAGCTCCCCCGGACCGGGACAGGGGATCTACGAGCAGTACTTC. The full variable domain, completed using reference TRBV18 and TRBJ2-7, is NAGVMQNPRHLVRRRGQEARLRCSPMKGHSHVYWYRQLPEEGLKFMVYLQKENIIDESGMPKERFSAEFPKEGPSILRIQQVVRGDSAAYFCASSPGPGQGIYEQYFGPGTRLTVT.

The rearrangement uses TRBV6-5 and TRBJ2-1; D might be TRBD2 (6 bases). This CDR3 is built from 15 residues. Looked up from germline, CDR1 is MNHEY and CDR2 is SVGAGI. V lost 3 bases and J 8 bases, leaving 17 bases between the germline ends. The DNA of the CDR3 is TGTGCCAGCAGTTATGGTGGCGGGAATCTTTATGAGCAGTTCTTC. It translates to CASSYGGGNLYEQFF.

This sequence joins TRBV7-2 and TRBJ1-1, with TRBD1 as a possible D gene (6 bases). Germline CDR1 SGHTA, CDR2 FQGNSA. The V and J ends lost 5 bases and 6 bases respectively, with 22 bases between them. This CDR3 comprises 16 residues. CDR3 in DNA: TGTGCCAGCAGCCAAGAGGGCAGGGGTGTTCGTCCTGAAGCTTTCTTT. It yields the protein CASSQEGRGVRPEAFF.

As to this clone: Its ends do not fully match the called genes, so a read error is possible. V is TRBV4-1 and J is TRBJ1-2, with 7 bases that match TRBD1. The CDR3 covers 17 residues. Germline CDR1 and CDR2: MGHRA and YSYEKL. The CDR3 sequence: CASSQPSTGERRNGYIF. The CDR3 nucleotides read TGCGCCAGCAGCCAGCCGTCTACAGGGGAGAGAAGGAATGGCTACATCTTC.

In this sample, this clone turned up a few times. The CDR3 reads CASSPFRGPPQYF. CDR3 bases: TGTGCCAGCAGCCCGTTTCGGGGCCCTCCTCAGTACTTC. The chain uses TRBV7-8 and TRBJ2-4; D is possibly TRBD1 or TRBD2 (5 bases each). The germline V and J ends were trimmed by 5 bases and 12 bases, with 17 bases remaining between them. Germline V gene data show CDR1 as SGHVS and CDR2 as FQNEAQ. This CDR3 is 13 amino acids long.

The chain carries TRBV29-1 and TRBJ2-7, with 7 bases fitting TRBD1. Germline V gives CDR1 SQVTM, CDR2 ANQGSEA. This CDR3 contains 11 residues. The J segment lost 5 bases and the V segment lost 4 bases, leaving 2 bases of the junction unmatched. The CDR3 sequence: CSVGDRDEQYF. In DNA, the CDR3 is TGCAGCGTTGGTGACAGGGACGAGCAGTACTTC.

This clone was found a few times. This sample also contains other DNA sequences that code for the same CDR3. The CDR3 DNA follows: TGTGCCAGCAGTCGGGACTACCAAGAGACCCAGTACTTC. Residues: CASSRDYQETQYF. The chain recombines TRBV2 with TRBJ2-5; D may be TRBD2 (6 bases). The CDR3 contains 13 residues. V shed 5 bases and J shed 0 bases, with 7 bases lying between them. Per germline, CDR1 SNHLY and CDR2 FYNNEI. Based on the CDR3 plus reference TRBV2 and TRBJ2-5, the full variable domain is EPEVTQTPSHQVTQMGQEVILRCVPISNHLYFYWYRQILGQKVEFLVSFYNNEISEKSEIFDDQFSVERPDGSNFTLKIRSTKLEDSAMYFCASSRDYQETQYFGPGTRLLVL.

The chain carries TRBV4-2 and TRBJ2-3; maybe TRBD1 (6 bases). Germline V gives CDR1 LGHNA, CDR2 YNFKEQ. V lost 5 bases to trimming and J lost 1 base, with 13 bases between them. The length of the CDR3 is 15 residues. The CDR3 reads CASSFTGMRTDTQYF. DNA for the CDR3: TGTGCCAGCAGCTTTACAGGGATGCGCACAGATACGCAGTATTTT.